These 15 T cell receptor beta chains were sequenced from one sample in a study of identical twins. MiXCR, run by TCRdb on the 5' RACE reads, gives a single entry per CDR3 protein. The sample has roughly 260,000 distinct CDR3 sequences; over 11% are singletons. Sequences were obtained from memory (CD45RO+) T cells sorted from blood. The origin of the receptors is a woman aged 18-35 years in good health.

This clonotype has just a few counts. The chain employs TRBV12-3 or TRBV12-4 and TRBJ1-4; D is unclear. The CDR3 is 16 amino acids. V lost 5 bases and J lost 0, with 13 bases in between. CDR3 amino acids: CASSAPPGTTNEKLFF. The CDR3 nucleotides are TGTGCCAGCAGTGCCCCACCGGGGACAACTAATGAAAAACTGTTTTTT.

This clonotype was observed a handful of times. The rearrangement uses TRBV5-6 and TRBJ1-2; D unresolved. The germline CDR1 and CDR2 sequences are SGHDT and YYEEEE. CDR3 size: 15 residues. The germline V and J ends were trimmed by 5 bases and 0 bases, with 14 bases remaining between them. The CDR3 loop is CASRTPLSSNYGYTF. The CDR3 nucleotides are TGTGCCAGCAGAACCCCCTTGAGTTCTAACTATGGCTACACCTTC.

J is TRBJ2-1 and V is TRBV5-6; 11 bases line up with TRBD1. The CDR3 runs 15 residues. V trimming: 3 bases; J trimming: 6 bases; junction bases outside the gene matches: 5. Germline V lookup: CDR1 SGHDT, CDR2 YYEEEE. The CDR3 DNA sequence: TGTGCCAGCAGCTCCGGGACAGGGGGTTTCAATGAGCAGTTCTTC. Translation: CASSSGTGGFNEQFF.

This chain uses TRBV5-1 with TRBJ1-1; D gene unclear. The CDR3 sequence is 15 residues long. In germline, CDR1 is SGHRS, CDR2 YFSETQ. V was shortened by 1 base and J by 5 bases, with 15 bases between the two germline ends. CDR3 loop: CASSLSPSAETEAFF. DNA for the CDR3: TGCGCCAGCAGCTTGTCCCCCTCCGCGGAGACTGAAGCTTTCTTT. Based on the CDR3 plus reference TRBV5-1 and TRBJ1-1, the full variable domain is KAGVTQTPRYLIKTRGQQVTLSCSPISGHRSVSWYQQTPGQGLQFLFEYFSETQRNKGNFPGRFSGRQFSNSRSEMNVSTLELGDSALYLCASSLSPSAETEAFFGQGTRLTVV.

V gene TRBV28 combines with J gene TRBJ2-7; the match to TRBD2 covers 7 bases. V was clipped by 7 bases and J by 4 bases; unmatched bases: 10. The CDR3 totals 14 residues. The germline gives CDR1 MDHEN, CDR2 SYDVKM. CDR3 in DNA: TGTGCCAGCACCATCCTTGGGGGGGAGTACGAGCAGTACTTC. Its translation is CASTILGGEYEQYF.

V is TRBV27 and J is TRBJ2-7, with D perhaps given as TRBD1 or TRBD2 (5 bases each). Germline CDR1 MNHEY, CDR2 SMNVEV (reference sequence). V was trimmed by 3 bases and J by 3 bases, leaving 12 bases between them. This CDR3 has 14 amino acids. The CDR3 loop reads CASSLGVINYEQYF. CDR3 DNA sequence: TGTGCCAGCAGTTTGGGGGTGATTAACTACGAGCAGTACTTC.

The chain uses TRBV5-1 and TRBJ1-4, with D possibly being TRBD1 (6 bases). Per the germline V gene, CDR1 is SGHRS and CDR2 is YFSETQ. CDR3 size: 14 residues. The V and J ends lost 5 bases and 8 bases respectively, with 16 bases between them. CDR3 amino acids: CASSKGGQGEKLFF. CDR3 DNA sequence: TGCGCCAGCAGTAAGGGAGGCCAGGGGGAAAAACTGTTTTTT.

V is TRBV7-8 and J is TRBJ2-7, with D hard to call. CDR1 and CDR2 from the germline V gene are SGHVS and FQNEAQ. V lost 5 bases, J lost 5 bases, and 10 bases lay in between. This CDR3 is 12 amino acids long. Here the CDR3 DNA reads TGTGCCAGCAGCCTGGACGCCGACGAGCAGTACTTC. The encoded protein is CASSLDADEQYF.

This clonotype was counted only a few times. The rearrangement links TRBV5-8 to TRBJ2-1; 10 bases line up with TRBD1. Trimming at V came to 5 bases and at J to 6 bases, leaving 8 bases not matched to a gene. CDR3 size: 15 residues. Germline CDR1 and CDR2: SGHTS and YDEGEE. The CDR3 nucleotides are TGTGCCAGCAGGGCCGGGACAGGGGCCCCCAATGAGCAGTTCTTC. Residues: CASRAGTGAPNEQFF.

This clonotype was picked up a small number of times. This chain uses TRBV3-1 with TRBJ2-1; the match to TRBD2 covers 7 bases. V dropped 1 base and J dropped 5; count of bases not matched to a gene: 8. The germline CDR1 and CDR2 sequences are LGHDT and YNNKEL (reference sequence). CDR3 length: 16 amino acids. The CDR3, as DNA: TGTGCCAGCAGCCAAGGCCTCCCTAGCGGAAACAATGAGCAGTTCTTC. As protein: CASSQGLPSGNNEQFF.

The V and J genes are TRBV20-1 and TRBJ2-1; D gene uncertain. Germline CDR1 DFQATT, CDR2 SNEGSKA (reference sequence). Trimming removed 6 bases from V and 7 bases from J, with 13 bases in between. There are 12 residues in the CDR3. The CDR3 coding sequence is TGCAGTGCCCAAGCCCGTTCGAATGAGCAGTTCTTC. Amino acid sequence: CSAQARSNEQFF.

This clonotype was counted only a few times. The rearrangement links TRBV4-1 to TRBJ2-5; D assignment may be TRBD1 or TRBD2 (5 bases each). V was pared by 3 bases and J by 7 bases, with 18 bases between. CDR1 and CDR2 from the germline V gene are MGHRA and YSYEKL. The CDR3 consists of 15 residues. DNA for the CDR3: TGCGCCAGCAGCCACGGGGCCTCGATGGAAGGGACCCAGTACTTC. Its translation: CASSHGASMEGTQYF.

There are a few counts of this clonotype. V and J are TRBV24-1 and TRBJ2-3; D ambiguous. The CDR3 extends over 16 amino acids. Germline-derived CDR1 and CDR2 are KGHDR and SFDVKD. V was pared by 2 bases and J by 3 bases, with 14 bases between. In DNA, the CDR3 is TGTGCCACCAGTGATTCCGGATTTCCCGAGACAGATACGCAGTATTTT. Amino acids: CATSDSGFPETDTQYF.

The chain carries TRBV30 and TRBJ2-2; D unresolved. CDR3 length equals 14 residues. CDR1 is GTSNPN, CDR2 SVGIG, per germline (reference sequence). Deletions cut 6 bases from V and 0 bases from J, with 11 bases between. This chain's CDR3 is CACSQSSNTGELFF. The CDR3 nucleotides read TGTGCCTGCTCACAGTCCTCGAACACCGGGGAGCTGTTTTTT.

This clonotype was seen repeatedly, ten times or more. This rearrangement joins TRBV10-3 to TRBJ1-5; D unresolved. V was shortened by 1 base and J by 2 bases, with 9 bases between the two germline ends. CDR1 ENHRY and CDR2 SYGVKD come from the germline V gene. The CDR3 is made up of 15 amino acids. CDR3 coding DNA: TGTGCCATCAGTGAGTTAATGGACGGCAATCAGCCCCAGCATTTT. Protein: CAISELMDGNQPQHF.